This note documents a single T cell receptor (beta chain) sequence. It was cDNA, reverse transcribed from extracted RNA, that served as the sequencing template. TCRdb's copy holds only in-frame clones and misses some; the assay was immunoSEQ multiplex PCR. The sample lists around 190,000 clones; 56% were seen once. From germline, CDR1 is MGHRA and CDR2 YSYEKL. The CDR3 is 15 amino acids. Trimming took 0 bases from V and 7 from J, leaving 16 bases between them. This record belongs to a study of CD8+ T cells in alopecia areata. The chain is built from TRBV4-1 and TRBJ2-7; the D gene is possibly TRBD1 (6 bases). The sequenced material came from CD8+ T cells sorted from blood. The sequence was obtained from a human donor in good health. CDR3 residues: CASSQDEGVLREQYF. The CDR3 region has the DNA TGCGCCAGCAGCCAAGATGAGGGGGTCCTCAGGGAGCAGTACTTC.